The present T cell receptor beta chain was sequenced within a study of CD8 T cells in Susac syndrome. Study at large: Susac syndrome patients were untreated, on corticosteroids with some adding intravenous immunoglobulin, or on intravenous immunoglobulin only.

Study conclusions and caveats: Clonal expansion was missing from Susac syndrome CD4+ T cell repertoires.

Reverse transcription of roughly 0.45 to 1 ug RNA used random hexamers. TCRdb re-called the immunoSEQ multiplex PCR reads with MiXCR, one entry per CDR3 protein. The sample lists 150,000 to 190,000 distinct CDR3 sequences, approximately 95% occurring once. V shed 5 bases and J shed 5 bases, with 9 bases lying between them. CDR1 SQVTM and CDR2 ANQGSEA come from the germline V gene. The CDR3 is 11 amino acids. Comment on this clonotype: Its cognate antigen is unknown.

Patients with Susac syndrome fulfilled recently defined diagnostic criteria for definite or probable disease. Material: CD4+ T cells from PBMCs. This clonotype originated in a human donor with Susac syndrome. The chain is built from TRBV29-1 and TRBJ1-2; D not certain. In nucleotides, the CDR3 is TGCAGCGTTTATGGGGAGTATGGCTACACCTTC. It translates to CSVYGEYGYTF.